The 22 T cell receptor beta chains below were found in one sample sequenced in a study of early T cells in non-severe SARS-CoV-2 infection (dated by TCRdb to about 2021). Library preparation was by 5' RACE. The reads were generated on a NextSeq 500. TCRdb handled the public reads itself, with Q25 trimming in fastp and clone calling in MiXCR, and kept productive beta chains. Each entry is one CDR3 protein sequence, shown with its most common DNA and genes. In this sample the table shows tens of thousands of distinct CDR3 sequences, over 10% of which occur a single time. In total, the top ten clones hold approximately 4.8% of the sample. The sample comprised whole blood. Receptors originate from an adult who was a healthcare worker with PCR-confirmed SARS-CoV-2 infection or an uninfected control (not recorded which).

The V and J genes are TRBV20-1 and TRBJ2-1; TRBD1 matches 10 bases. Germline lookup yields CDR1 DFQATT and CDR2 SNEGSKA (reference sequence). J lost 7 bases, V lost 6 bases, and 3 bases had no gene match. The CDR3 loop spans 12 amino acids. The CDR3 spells CSAGQGGNEQFF. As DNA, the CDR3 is TGCAGTGCCGGACAGGGGGGGAATGAGCAGTTCTTC.

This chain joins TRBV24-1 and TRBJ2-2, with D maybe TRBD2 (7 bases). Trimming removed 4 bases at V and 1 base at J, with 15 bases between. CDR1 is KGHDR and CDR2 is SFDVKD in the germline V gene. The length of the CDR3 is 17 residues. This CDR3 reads CATSDSRAGQNTGELFF. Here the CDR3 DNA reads TGTGCCACCAGTGACTCCAGAGCGGGACAGAACACCGGGGAGCTGTTTTTT.

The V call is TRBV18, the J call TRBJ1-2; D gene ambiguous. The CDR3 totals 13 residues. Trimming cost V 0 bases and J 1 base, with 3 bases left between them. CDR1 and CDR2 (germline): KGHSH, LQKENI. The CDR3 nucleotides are TGTGCCAGCTCACCACCGGTTAACTATGGCTACACCTTC. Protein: CASSPPVNYGYTF.

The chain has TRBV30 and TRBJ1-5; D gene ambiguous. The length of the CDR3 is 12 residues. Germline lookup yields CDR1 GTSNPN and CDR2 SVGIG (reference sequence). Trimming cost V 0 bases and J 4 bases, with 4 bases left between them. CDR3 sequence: CAWSVNNQPQHF. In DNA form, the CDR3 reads TGTGCCTGGAGTGTAAATAATCAGCCCCAGCATTTT. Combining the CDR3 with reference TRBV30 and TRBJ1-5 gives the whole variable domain SQTIHQWPATLVQPVGSPLSLECTVEGTSNPNLYWYRQAAGRGLQLLFYSVGIGQISSEVPQNLSASRPQDRQFILSSKKLLLSDSGFYLCAWSVNNQPQHFGDGTRLSIL.

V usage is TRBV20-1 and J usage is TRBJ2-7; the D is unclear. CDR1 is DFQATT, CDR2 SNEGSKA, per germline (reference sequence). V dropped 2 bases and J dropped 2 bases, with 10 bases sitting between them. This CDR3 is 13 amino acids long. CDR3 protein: CSARRSRTYEQYF. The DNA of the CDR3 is TGCAGTGCTAGACGGAGCAGGACCTACGAGCAGTACTTC.

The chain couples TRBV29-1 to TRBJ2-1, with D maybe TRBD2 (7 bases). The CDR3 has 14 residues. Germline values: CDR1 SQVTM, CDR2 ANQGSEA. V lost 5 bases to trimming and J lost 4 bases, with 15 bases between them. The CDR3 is CSVPQRDTYNEQFF. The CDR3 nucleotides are TGCAGCGTTCCCCAGCGGGACACGTACAATGAGCAGTTCTTC.

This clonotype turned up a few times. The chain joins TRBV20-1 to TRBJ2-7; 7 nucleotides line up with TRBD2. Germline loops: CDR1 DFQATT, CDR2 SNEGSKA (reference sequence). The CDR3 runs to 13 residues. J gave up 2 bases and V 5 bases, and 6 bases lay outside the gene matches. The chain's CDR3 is CSALSGGAYEQYF. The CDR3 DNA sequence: TGCAGTGCTTTGTCTGGGGGGGCCTACGAGCAGTACTTC.

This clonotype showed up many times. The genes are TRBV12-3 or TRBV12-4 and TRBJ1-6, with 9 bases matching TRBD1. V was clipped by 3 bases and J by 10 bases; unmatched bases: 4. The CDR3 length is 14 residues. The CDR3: CASSFKDRGSPLHF. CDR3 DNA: TGTGCCAGCAGTTTTAAGGACAGGGGATCACCCCTCCACTTT.

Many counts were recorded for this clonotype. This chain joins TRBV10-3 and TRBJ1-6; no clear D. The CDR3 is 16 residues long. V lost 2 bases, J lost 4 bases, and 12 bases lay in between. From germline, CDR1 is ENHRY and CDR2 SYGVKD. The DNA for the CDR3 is TGTGCCATCAGTGAGACTACAGCGGATTATAATTCACCCCTCCACTTT. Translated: CAISETTADYNSPLHF.

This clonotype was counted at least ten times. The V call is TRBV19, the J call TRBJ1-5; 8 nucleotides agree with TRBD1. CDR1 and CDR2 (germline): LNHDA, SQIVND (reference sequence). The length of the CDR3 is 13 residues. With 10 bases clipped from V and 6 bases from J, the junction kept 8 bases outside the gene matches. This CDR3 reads CATQDRDGQPQHF. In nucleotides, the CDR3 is TGTGCCACTCAGGACAGGGACGGTCAGCCCCAGCATTTT.

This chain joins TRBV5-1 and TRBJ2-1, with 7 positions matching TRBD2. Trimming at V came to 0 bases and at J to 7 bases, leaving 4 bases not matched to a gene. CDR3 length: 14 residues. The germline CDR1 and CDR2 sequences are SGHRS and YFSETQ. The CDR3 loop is CASSLGLARNEQFF. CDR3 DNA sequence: TGCGCCAGCAGCTTGGGACTAGCTAGGAATGAGCAGTTCTTC.

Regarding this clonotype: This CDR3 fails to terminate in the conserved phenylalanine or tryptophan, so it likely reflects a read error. The CDR3 loop reads CASSSDRGNEQFS. In nucleotides, the CDR3 is TGTGCCAGCAGTTCGGACAGGGGGAATGAGCAGTTCTCC. The genes are TRBV6-1 and TRBJ2-1; the match to TRBD1 covers 10 bases. Germline V gene lookup returns CDR1 MNHNS and CDR2 SASEGT. Trimming took 5 bases from V and 7 from J; bases not matched to a gene: 2. The CDR3 is made up of 13 amino acids.

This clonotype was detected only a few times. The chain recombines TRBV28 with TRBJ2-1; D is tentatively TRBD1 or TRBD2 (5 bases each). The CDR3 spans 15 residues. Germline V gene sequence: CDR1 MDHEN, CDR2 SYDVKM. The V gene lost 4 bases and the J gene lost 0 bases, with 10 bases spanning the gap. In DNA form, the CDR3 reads TGTGCCAGCAGTTCCGGGACCAACTCCTACAATGAGCAGTTCTTC. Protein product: CASSSGTNSYNEQFF.

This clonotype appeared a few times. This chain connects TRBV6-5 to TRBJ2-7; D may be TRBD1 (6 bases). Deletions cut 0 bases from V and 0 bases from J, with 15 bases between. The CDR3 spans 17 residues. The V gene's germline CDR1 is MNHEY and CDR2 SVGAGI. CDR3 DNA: TGTGCCAGCAGTTACTCGGGGGCCACCTCGAGCTCCTACGAGCAGTACTTC. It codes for CASSYSGATSSSYEQYF.

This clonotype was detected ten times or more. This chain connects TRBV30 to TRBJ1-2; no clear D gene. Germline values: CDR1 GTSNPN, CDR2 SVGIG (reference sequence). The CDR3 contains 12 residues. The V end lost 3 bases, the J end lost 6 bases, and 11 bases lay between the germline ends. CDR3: CAWSKVQNGYTF. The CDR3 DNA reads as TGTGCCTGGAGCAAAGTTCAGAATGGCTACACCTTC.

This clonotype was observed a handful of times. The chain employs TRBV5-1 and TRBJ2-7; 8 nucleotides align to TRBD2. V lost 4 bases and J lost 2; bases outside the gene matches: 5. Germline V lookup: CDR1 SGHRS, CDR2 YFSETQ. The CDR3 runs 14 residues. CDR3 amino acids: CASSRSGSPYEQYF. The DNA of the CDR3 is TGCGCCAGCAGCAGGAGCGGGAGCCCCTACGAGCAGTACTTC.

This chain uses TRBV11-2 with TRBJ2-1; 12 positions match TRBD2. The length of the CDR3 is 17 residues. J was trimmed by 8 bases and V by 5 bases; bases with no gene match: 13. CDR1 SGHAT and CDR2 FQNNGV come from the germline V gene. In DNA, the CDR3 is TGTGCCAGCAGCCGACGACTAGCGGGGGCCGTTGGAGATGAGCAGTTCTTC. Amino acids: CASSRRLAGAVGDEQFF.

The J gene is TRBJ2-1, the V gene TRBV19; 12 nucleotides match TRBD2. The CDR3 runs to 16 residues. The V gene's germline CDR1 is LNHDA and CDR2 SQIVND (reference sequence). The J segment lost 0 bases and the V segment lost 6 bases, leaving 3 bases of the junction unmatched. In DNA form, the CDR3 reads TGTGCCAGTAGGGGACTAGCGGGCACCTCCTACAATGAGCAGTTCTTC. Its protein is CASRGLAGTSYNEQFF.

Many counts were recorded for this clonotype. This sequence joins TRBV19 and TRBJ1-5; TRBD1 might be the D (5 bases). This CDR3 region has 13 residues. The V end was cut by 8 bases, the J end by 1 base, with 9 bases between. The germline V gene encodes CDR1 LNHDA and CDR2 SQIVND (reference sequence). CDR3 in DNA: TGTGCCAGTGGGGGTAGGAGCAATCAGCCCCAGCATTTT. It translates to CASGGRSNQPQHF.

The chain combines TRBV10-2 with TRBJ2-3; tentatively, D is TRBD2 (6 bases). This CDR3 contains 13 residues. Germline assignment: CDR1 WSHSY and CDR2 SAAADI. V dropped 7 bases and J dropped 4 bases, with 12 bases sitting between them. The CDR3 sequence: CASTFGGADTQYF. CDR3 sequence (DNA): TGCGCCAGCACTTTCGGAGGGGCAGATACGCAGTATTTT.

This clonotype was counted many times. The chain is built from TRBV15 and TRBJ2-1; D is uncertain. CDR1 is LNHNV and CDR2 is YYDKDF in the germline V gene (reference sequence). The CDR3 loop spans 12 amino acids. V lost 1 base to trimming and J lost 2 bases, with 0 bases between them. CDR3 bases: TGTGCCACCAGCAGAGCCTACAATGAGCAGTTCTTC. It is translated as CATSRAYNEQFF.

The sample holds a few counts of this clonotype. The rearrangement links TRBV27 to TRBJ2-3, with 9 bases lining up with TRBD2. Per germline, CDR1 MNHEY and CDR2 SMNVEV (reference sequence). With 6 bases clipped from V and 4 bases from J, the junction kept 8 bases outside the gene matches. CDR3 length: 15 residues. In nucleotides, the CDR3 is TGTGCCAGCAGCCCTACTAGCGGGTCTGCAGATACGCAGTATTTT. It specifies CASSPTSGSADTQYF.